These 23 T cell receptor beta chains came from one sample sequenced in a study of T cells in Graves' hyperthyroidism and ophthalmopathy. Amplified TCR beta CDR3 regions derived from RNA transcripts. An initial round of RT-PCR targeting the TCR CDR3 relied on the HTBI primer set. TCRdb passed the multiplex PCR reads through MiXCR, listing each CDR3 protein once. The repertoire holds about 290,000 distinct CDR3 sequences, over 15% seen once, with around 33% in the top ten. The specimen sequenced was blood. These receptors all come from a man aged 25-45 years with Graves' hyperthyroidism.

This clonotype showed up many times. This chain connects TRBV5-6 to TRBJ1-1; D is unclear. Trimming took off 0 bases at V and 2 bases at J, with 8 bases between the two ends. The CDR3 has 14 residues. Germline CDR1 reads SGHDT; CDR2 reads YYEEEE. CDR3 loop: CASSLVGPNTEAFF. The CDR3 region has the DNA TGTGCCAGCAGCTTGGTGGGCCCAAACACTGAAGCTTTCTTT.

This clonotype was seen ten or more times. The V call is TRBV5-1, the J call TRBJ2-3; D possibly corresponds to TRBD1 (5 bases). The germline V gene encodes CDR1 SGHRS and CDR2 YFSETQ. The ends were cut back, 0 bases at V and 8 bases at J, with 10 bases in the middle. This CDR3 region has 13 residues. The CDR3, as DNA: TGCGCCAGCAGCTTGGACTTCCAGGGTACGCAGTATTTT. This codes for CASSLDFQGTQYF.

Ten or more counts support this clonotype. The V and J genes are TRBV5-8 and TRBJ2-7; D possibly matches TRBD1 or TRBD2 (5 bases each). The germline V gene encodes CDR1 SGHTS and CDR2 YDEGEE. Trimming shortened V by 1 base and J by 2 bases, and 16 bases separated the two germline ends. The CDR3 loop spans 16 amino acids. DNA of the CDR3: TGTGCCAGCAGCTTGTGGGCCGGGGCGGGTACCTACGAGCAGTACTTC. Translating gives CASSLWAGAGTYEQYF.

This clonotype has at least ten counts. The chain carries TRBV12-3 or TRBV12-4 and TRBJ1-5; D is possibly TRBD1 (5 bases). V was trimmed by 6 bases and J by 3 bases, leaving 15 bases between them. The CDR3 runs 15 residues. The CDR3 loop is CASSQVRGDNQPQHF. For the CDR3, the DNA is TGTGCCAGCAGCCAAGTGCGGGGGGACAATCAGCCCCAGCATTTT.

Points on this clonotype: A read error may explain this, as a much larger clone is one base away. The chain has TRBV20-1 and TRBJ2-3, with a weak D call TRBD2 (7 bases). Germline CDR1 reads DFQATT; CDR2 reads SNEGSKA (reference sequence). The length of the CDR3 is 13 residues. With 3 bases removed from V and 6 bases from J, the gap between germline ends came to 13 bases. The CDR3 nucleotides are TGCAGTGCTAGTGGGGGGGGCCCGGATACGCAGTATTTT. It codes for CSASGGGPDTQYF.

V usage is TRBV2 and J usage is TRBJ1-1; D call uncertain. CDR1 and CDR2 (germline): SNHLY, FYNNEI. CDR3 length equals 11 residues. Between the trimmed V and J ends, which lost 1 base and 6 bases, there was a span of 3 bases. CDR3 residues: CASSEEAEAFF. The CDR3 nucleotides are TGTGCCAGCAGTGAAGAAGCTGAAGCTTTCTTT.

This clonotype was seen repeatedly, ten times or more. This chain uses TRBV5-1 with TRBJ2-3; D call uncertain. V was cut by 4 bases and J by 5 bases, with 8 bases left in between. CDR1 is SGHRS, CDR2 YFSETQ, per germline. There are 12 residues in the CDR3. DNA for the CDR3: TGCGCCAGCAGCCCTACACAAGATACGCAGTATTTT. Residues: CASSPTQDTQYF.

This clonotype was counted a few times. CDR3 protein: CASRLERIKYEQYF. The CDR3 DNA is TGTGCCAGCAGGCTGGAGAGGATAAAATACGAGCAGTACTTC. The chain combines TRBV6-9 with TRBJ2-7; D call uncertain. Germline CDR1 and CDR2: MNHGY and SVAAGI. The CDR3 is made up of 14 amino acids. V was shortened by 6 bases and J by 4 bases, with 16 bases between the two germline ends.

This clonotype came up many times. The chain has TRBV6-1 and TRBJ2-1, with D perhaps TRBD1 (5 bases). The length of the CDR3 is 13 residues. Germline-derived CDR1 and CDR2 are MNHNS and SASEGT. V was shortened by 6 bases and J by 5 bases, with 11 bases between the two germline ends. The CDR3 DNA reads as TGTGCCAGCAGGTCAGGGCAGGACAATGAGCAGTTCTTC. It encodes CASRSGQDNEQFF.

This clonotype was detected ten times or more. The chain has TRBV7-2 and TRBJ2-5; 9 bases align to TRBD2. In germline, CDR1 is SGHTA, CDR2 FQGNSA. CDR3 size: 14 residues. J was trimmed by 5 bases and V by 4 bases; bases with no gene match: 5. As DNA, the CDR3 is TGTGCCAGCAGCTCGGGACTAGCAGGGGAGACCCAGTACTTC. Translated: CASSSGLAGETQYF.

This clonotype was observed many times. CDR3 in DNA: TGTGCCAGCAGTTACTCGATGGTCCCGGCGGGAAAGACCCAGTACTTC. Translation: CASSYSMVPAGKTQYF. The chain recombines TRBV6-5 with TRBJ2-5, with D possibly TRBD2 on 6 matching bases. Trimming took off 0 bases at V and 6 bases at J, with 17 bases between the two ends. Germline V CDR1 and CDR2: MNHEY, SVGAGI. This CDR3 comprises 16 residues.

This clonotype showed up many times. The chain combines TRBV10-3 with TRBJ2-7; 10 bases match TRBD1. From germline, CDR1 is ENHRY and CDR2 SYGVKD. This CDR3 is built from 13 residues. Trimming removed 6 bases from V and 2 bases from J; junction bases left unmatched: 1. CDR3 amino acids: CAISGTGAYEQYF. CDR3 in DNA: TGTGCCATCAGCGGGACAGGGGCCTACGAGCAGTACTTC.

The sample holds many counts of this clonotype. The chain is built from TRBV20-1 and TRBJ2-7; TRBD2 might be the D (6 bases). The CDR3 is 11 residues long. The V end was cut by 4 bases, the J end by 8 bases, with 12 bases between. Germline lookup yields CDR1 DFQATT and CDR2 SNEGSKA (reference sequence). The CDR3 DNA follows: TGCAGTGCTATTGCCGGGGGTCAGCAGTACTTC. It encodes CSAIAGGQQYF.

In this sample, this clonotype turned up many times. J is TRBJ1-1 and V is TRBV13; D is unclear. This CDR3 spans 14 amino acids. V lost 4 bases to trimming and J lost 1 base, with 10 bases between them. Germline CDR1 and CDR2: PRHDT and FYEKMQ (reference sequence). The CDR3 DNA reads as TGTGCCAGCAGCTCGAGTCACCCGAACACTGAAGCTTTCTTT. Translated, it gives CASSSSHPNTEAFF. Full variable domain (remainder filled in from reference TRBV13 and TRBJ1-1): AAGVIQSPRHLIKEKRETATLKCYPIPRHDTVYWYQQGPGQDPQFLISFYEKMQSDKGSIPDRFSAQQFSDYHSELNMSSLELGDSALYFCASSSSHPNTEAFFGQGTRLTVV.

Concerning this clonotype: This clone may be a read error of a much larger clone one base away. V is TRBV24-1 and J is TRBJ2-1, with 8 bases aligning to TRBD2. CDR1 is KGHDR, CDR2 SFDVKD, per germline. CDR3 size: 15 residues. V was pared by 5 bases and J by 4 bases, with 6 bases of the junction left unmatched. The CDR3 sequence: CATSGTSSHYNEQFF. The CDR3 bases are TGTGCCACCAGTGGGACTAGCAGCCATTACAATGAGCAGTTCTTC.

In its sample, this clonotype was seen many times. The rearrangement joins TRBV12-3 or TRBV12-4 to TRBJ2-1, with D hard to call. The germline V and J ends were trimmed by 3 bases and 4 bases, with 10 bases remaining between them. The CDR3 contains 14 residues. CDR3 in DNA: TGTGCCAGCAGTTTGAGTACTGCATACAATGAGCAGTTCTTC. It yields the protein CASSLSTAYNEQFF.

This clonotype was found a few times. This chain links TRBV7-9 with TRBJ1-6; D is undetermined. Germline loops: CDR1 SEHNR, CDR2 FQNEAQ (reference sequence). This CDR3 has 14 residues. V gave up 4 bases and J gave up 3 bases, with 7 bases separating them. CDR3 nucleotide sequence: TGTGCCAGCAGCTCCTCGGGCTATAATTCACCCCTCCACTTT. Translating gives CASSSSGYNSPLHF.

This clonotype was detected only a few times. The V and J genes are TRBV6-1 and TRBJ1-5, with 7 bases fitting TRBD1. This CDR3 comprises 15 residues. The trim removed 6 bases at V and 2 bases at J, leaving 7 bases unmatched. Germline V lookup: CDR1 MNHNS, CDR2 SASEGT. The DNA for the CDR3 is TGTGCCAGCAGACCCGGACAGGAGGGCAATCAGCCCCAGCATTTT. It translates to CASRPGQEGNQPQHF.

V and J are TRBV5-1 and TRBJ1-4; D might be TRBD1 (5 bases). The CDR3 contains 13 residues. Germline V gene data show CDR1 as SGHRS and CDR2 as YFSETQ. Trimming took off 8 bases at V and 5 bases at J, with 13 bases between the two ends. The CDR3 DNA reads TGCGCCAGTTCCAGGGCGTCGAATGAAAAACTGTTTTTT. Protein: CASSRASNEKLFF.

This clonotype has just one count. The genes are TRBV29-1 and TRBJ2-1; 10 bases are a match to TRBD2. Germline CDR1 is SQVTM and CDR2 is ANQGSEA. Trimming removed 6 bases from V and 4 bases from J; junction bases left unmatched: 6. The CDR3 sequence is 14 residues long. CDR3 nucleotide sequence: TGCAGCGTGGCCGGGACTAGCGCTTACAATGAGCAGTTCTTC. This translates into CSVAGTSAYNEQFF.

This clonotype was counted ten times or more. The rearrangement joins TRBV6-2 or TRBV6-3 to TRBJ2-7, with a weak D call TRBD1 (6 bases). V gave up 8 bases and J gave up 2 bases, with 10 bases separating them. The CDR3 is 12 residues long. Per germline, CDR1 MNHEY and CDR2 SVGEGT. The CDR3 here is CASPQGTYEQYF. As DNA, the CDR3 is TGTGCCAGCCCCCAGGGGACCTACGAGCAGTACTTC.

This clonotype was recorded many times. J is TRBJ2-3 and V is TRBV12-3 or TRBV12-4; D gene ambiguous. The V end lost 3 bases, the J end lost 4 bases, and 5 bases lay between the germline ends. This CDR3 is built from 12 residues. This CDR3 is CASSFMSDTQYF. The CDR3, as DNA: TGTGCCAGCAGTTTTATGTCAGATACGCAGTATTTT.

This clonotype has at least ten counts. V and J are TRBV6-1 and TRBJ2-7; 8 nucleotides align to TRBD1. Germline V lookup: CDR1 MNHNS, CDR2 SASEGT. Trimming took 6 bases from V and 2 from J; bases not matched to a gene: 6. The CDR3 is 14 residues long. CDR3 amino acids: CASSQTGEPYEQYF. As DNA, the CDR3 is TGTGCCAGCAGCCAGACAGGGGAACCCTACGAGCAGTACTTC.